Sequencing of this TCR beta chain was carried out in a study of blood T cell repertoires in COVID-19. The overall study: Material from acute and convalescent COVID-19 was sourced from the United States, Italy and Spain. From T cells, B-cell-depleted T cells, or PBMCs came the material, which was cDNA or gDNA.

Germline CDR1 is MDHEN and CDR2 is SYDVKM. Trimming cost V 11 bases and J 6 bases, with 17 bases left between them. The CDR3 runs to 12 residues. Per the authors' pipeline: Amplification of reference gene primers was used by the study to estimate nucleated cell counts. Sequenced by immunoSEQ multiplex PCR; TCRdb stores in-frame clones only, minus some. From that table come the V and J calls and clone size; the DNA was used to work out D and trimming. The sample holds some 390,000 clones, 85% to 90% seen once. The sequenced sample was peripheral blood. The V and J genes are TRBV28 and TRBJ2-7, with D unresolved. The sequence derives from a human donor in a cohort sampled during active COVID-19. The CDR3 DNA reads as TGTGCCTCATGTCGAGATCCCCTCGAGCAGTACTTC. The encoded protein is CASCRDPLEQYF.